Each of the 19 T cell receptor beta chains below was sequenced from the same sample in a study of shared clonotypes between healthy human individuals. Assay: immunoSEQ multiplex PCR; the TCRdb copy retains only in-frame clones and omits some. The table has nearly 1 million clones, less than 85% seen once. The specimen sequenced was memory CD4+ T cells sorted from blood. Indicated subset: CD45RA-negative fraction. These receptors were collected from a man aged 18-30 years in good health.

V gene TRBV30 combines with J gene TRBJ1-4; D gene uncertain. The CDR3 spans 12 residues. The ends were cut back, 6 bases at V and 4 bases at J, with 9 bases in the middle. The V gene's germline CDR1 is GTSNPN and CDR2 SVGIG (reference sequence). This CDR3 reads CACGVINEKLFF. CDR3 sequence (DNA): TGTGCCTGCGGGGTAATTAATGAAAAACTGTTTTTT.

The chain uses TRBV11-2 and TRBJ1-3; tentative D call: TRBD1 (6 bases). The length of the CDR3 is 16 residues. Germline V gene sequence: CDR1 SGHAT, CDR2 FQNNGV. Trimming removed 3 bases at V and 0 bases at J, with 12 bases between. The CDR3, as DNA: TGTGCCAGCAGCTTGGGTTCGGGGGCCTCTGGAAACACCATATATTTT. Residues: CASSLGSGASGNTIYF.

The V and J genes are TRBV6-1 and TRBJ2-2; D is unclear. V lost 3 bases and J 3 bases, leaving 2 bases between the germline ends. Germline V lookup: CDR1 MNHNS, CDR2 SASEGT. CDR3 length: 12 residues. CDR3 amino acids: CASSEYTGELFF. CDR3 nucleotide sequence: TGTGCCAGCAGTGAGTACACCGGGGAGCTGTTTTTT.

The chain links TRBV25-1 to TRBJ2-1; no firm D call. Per the germline V gene, CDR1 is MGHDK and CDR2 is SYGVNS. Trimming removed 6 bases at V and 3 bases at J, with 3 bases between. The CDR3 covers 11 residues. CDR3 loop: CASRIYNEQFF. In DNA, the CDR3 is TGTGCCAGCAGGATCTACAATGAGCAGTTCTTC. Combining the CDR3 with reference TRBV25-1 and TRBJ2-1 gives the whole variable domain EADIYQTPRYLVIGTGKKITLECSQTMGHDKMYWYQQDPGMELHLIHYSYGVNSTEKGDLSSESTVSRIRTEHFPLTLESARPSHTSQYLCASRIYNEQFFGPGTRLTVL.

The chain employs TRBV10-1 and TRBJ2-2; D might be TRBD1 (6 bases). Germline V gives CDR1 WNHNN, CDR2 SYGVQD (reference sequence). This CDR3 has 13 residues. The V and J ends lost 4 bases and 6 bases respectively, with 9 bases between them. The CDR3 loop reads CASSGQAPGELFF. Here the CDR3 DNA reads TGCGCCAGCAGTGGACAGGCCCCCGGGGAGCTGTTTTTT.

The chain joins TRBV7-2 to TRBJ2-3; TRBD1 aligns across 9 bases. Germline V lookup: CDR1 SGHTA, CDR2 FQGNSA. The junction had 4 bases not matched to a gene; V was cut back by 7 bases and J by 2 bases. This CDR3 is 14 amino acids long. CDR3 nucleotides: TGTGCCAGCACCGGGGACAGGGCCACAGATACGCAGTATTTT. Residues: CASTGDRATDTQYF.

This clone was observed a single time. The chain couples TRBV5-1 to TRBJ1-5, with 9 bases fitting TRBD1. The CDR3 runs to 16 residues. Germline-derived CDR1 and CDR2 are SGHRS and YFSETQ. V shed 4 bases and J 7 bases; nucleotides not matched to a gene: 12. The CDR3 DNA is TGCGCCAGCAGCGCCCTACCCGGGACAGGGATCCAGCCCCAGCATTTT. It yields the protein CASSALPGTGIQPQHF.

This clone appeared once. The V and J genes are TRBV6-5 and TRBJ2-1; D perhaps matches TRBD1 (5 bases). Germline CDR1 MNHEY, CDR2 SVGAGI. This CDR3 contains 16 residues. Trimming took off 0 bases at V and 4 bases at J, with 13 bases between the two ends. The DNA of the CDR3 is TGTGCCAGCAGTTACTCGACCAGGGTGGGATACAATGAGCAGTTCTTC. Protein product: CASSYSTRVGYNEQFF.

J is TRBJ1-2 and V is TRBV2; TRBD1 is a possible D gene (5 bases). Per the germline V gene, CDR1 is SNHLY and CDR2 is FYNNEI. The length of the CDR3 is 14 residues. V was shortened by 4 bases and J by 6 bases, with 15 bases between the two germline ends. As DNA, the CDR3 is TGTGCCAGCAGTGCCCTAGGGACGGGGAATGGCTACACCTTC. It specifies CASSALGTGNGYTF.

The CDR3 DNA sequence: TGTGCCAGCAGTTCCATGAGGGGGGGGCAGTTCTTC. It specifies CASSSMRGGQFF. The chain has TRBV6-6 and TRBJ2-1; D perhaps matches TRBD2 (7 bases). CDR3 length equals 12 residues. Germline V gene sequence: CDR1 MNHNY, CDR2 SVGAGI (reference sequence). Trimming cost V 4 bases and J 12 bases, with 13 bases left between them.

The gene calls are TRBV11-3 and TRBJ2-1, with D hard to call. V was pared by 3 bases and J by 1 base, with 10 bases between. The CDR3 totals 15 residues. The germline V gene has CDR1 SGHNT and CDR2 YENEEA. As DNA, the CDR3 is TGTGCCAGCAGCTTCACACGGGCGTCCTACAATGAGCAGTTCTTC. This codes for CASSFTRASYNEQFF.

The CDR3 here is CASSLRGAGNSPGELFF. The DNA of the CDR3 is TGTGCCAGCAGTTTAAGAGGGGCAGGGAATAGTCCCGGGGAGCTGTTTTTT. The chain employs TRBV27 and TRBJ2-2; D is tentatively TRBD1 or TRBD2 (5 bases each). Trimming removed 2 bases at V and 6 bases at J, with 19 bases between. The CDR3 length is 17 residues. CDR1 is MNHEY, CDR2 SMNVEV, per germline (reference sequence).

The rearrangement joins TRBV2 to TRBJ2-7; possibly TRBD1 or TRBD2 for D (5 bases each). Per germline, CDR1 SNHLY and CDR2 FYNNEI. Trimming took 4 bases from V and 4 from J, leaving 17 bases between them. This CDR3 has 15 amino acids. The CDR3 DNA sequence: TGTGCCAGCAGTGTGGGGGTGACTACCTGGTACGAGCAGTACTTC. The encoded protein is CASSVGVTTWYEQYF. The variable domain in full, with the rest retrieved from reference TRBV2 and TRBJ2-7, is EPEVTQTPSHQVTQMGQEVILRCVPISNHLYFYWYRQILGQKVEFLVSFYNNEISEKSEIFDDQFSVERPDGSNFTLKIRSTKLEDSAMYFCASSVGVTTWYEQYFGPGTRLTVT.

This chain joins TRBV27 and TRBJ2-5, with 7 bases fitting TRBD2. V was clipped by 8 bases and J by 3 bases; unmatched bases: 6. Germline V lookup: CDR1 MNHEY, CDR2 SMNVEV (reference sequence). CDR3 length: 13 residues. CDR3 sequence reads: CASGGGRKETQYF. In DNA, the CDR3 is TGTGCCAGCGGAGGCGGGAGAAAAGAGACCCAGTACTTC.

The chain combines TRBV7-2 with TRBJ1-6; maybe TRBD1 (5 bases). Germline CDR1 and CDR2: SGHTA and FQGNSA. The CDR3 loop spans 17 amino acids. V lost 3 bases and J 7 bases, leaving 19 bases between the germline ends. CDR3 in amino acids: CASSLLAPGNGNSPLHF. The CDR3 nucleotides are TGTGCCAGCAGCTTGCTGGCCCCAGGGAACGGCAATTCACCCCTCCACTTT.

The chain joins TRBV2 to TRBJ2-4; possible D gene TRBD2, 6 bases. The V gene lost 6 bases and the J gene lost 6 bases, with 15 bases spanning the gap. The CDR3 is 14 residues long. CDR1 and CDR2 (germline): SNHLY, FYNNEI. Here the CDR3 DNA reads TGTGCCAGCAGGGGCGGGGTGGTTGGAAACATTCAGTACTTC. The encoded protein is CASRGGVVGNIQYF.

Regarding this clone: This sample includes further DNA sequences coding for the same CDR3. The chain carries TRBV7-2 and TRBJ2-1, with D perhaps matching TRBD1 (6 bases). V lost 0 bases and J lost 8, with 8 bases in between. This CDR3 contains 13 residues. Germline loops: CDR1 SGHTA, CDR2 FQGNSA. The CDR3 spells CASSLAYRDEQFF. CDR3 coding DNA: TGTGCCAGCAGCTTAGCGTACAGGGATGAGCAGTTCTTC.

The rearrangement joins TRBV2 to TRBJ2-2, with 8 bases that match TRBD2. Germline CDR1 and CDR2: SNHLY and FYNNEI. Unmatched junction bases numbered 8, after V lost 6 bases and J lost 2 bases. The CDR3 sequence is 16 residues long. CDR3 DNA sequence: TGTGCCAGCAGGCAAGAAGCGGGGGACAACACCGGGGAGCTGTTTTTT. Its protein is CASRQEAGDNTGELFF.

V and J are TRBV5-6 and TRBJ2-3, with a tentative D call TRBD2 (6 bases). Germline loops: CDR1 SGHDT, CDR2 YYEEEE. CDR3 length: 13 amino acids. V was cut by 2 bases and J by 4 bases, with 8 bases left in between. The CDR3 loop reads CASSFREADTQYF. Here the CDR3 DNA reads TGTGCCAGCAGCTTCAGGGAGGCAGATACGCAGTATTTT.